The subject of this entry is one T cell receptor beta chain. Germline V gene lookup returns CDR1 LGHNA and CDR2 YNFKEQ. The ends were cut back, 0 bases at V and 2 bases at J, with 10 bases in the middle. The CDR3 sequence is 15 residues long. The data were produced by immunoSEQ multiplex PCR, yet TCRdb's version contains in-frame clones alone and is incomplete. In the table there are roughly 29,000 clones, 85% to 95% of which are singletons. This record comes from a study of T cell changes during pregnancy in multiple sclerosis. This chain uses TRBV4-2 with TRBJ1-1; D is possibly TRBD1 (5 bases). The sample in question was CD4+ T cells from peripheral blood mononuclear cells, obtained after pregnancy. The source is a female donor with multiple sclerosis, enrolled in a pregnancy study. DNA for the CDR3: TGTGCCAGCAGCCAAGAGACAGAATCCAACACTGAAGCTTTCTTT. Its translation is CASSQETESNTEAFF.